Included here is one T cell receptor beta chain sequence, with context. This clone's antigen is unknown. There are no base qualities to consult, and no much larger clone falls within one base. These data come from a study of shared clonotypes between healthy human individuals (dated by TCRdb to the early 2020s). Regarding the study in general: The cohort included three men and two women between 18 and 49 years of age. Per donor, three plates each were used for CD4 naive and CD4 memory, two for CD8 naive, and one for CD8 memory. To estimate repertoire size and how much clonotypes are shared between individuals, the study performed deep sequencing of blood TCR repertoires from about five healthy adults. To increase sequencing depth and limit assay-specific biases, different laboratories used diverse techniques to prepare libraries and sequence TCR repertoires. Between about 0.8 and 8.9 billion PBMCs per donor were obtained by leukapheresis.

V is shortened by 5 bases, J by 4 bases, and the region joining them spans 16 bases. The germline V gene (reference sequence) sets CDR1 to MNHEY and CDR2 to SMNVEV. The CDR3 contains 15 residues, cysteine and phenylalanine counted. The only DNA kept is the CDR3, 45 bases in frame from the first base. TCR CDR3 regions were amplified from genomic DNA by multiplex PCR using the deep immunoSEQ assay. Extracted genomic DNA from each cell subset was spread evenly across all wells of several immunoSEQ 96-well plates, with each plate serving as a replicate. For sorted subsets, 200 ng of genomic DNA, equivalent to 25,000 to 30,000 T cell genomes, went into each replicate PCR. The purified libraries were quantified using a Qubit 3.0 fluorometer, sized with a Bioanalyzer 2100, and then quantified again using the KAPA Library Quantification kit. A separate single-read 150-cycle Illumina NextSeq 550 flow cell was used to sequence each immunoSEQ 96-well plate. As for how the authors treated the data: Because the immunoSEQ output included only junctional sequences and no quality scores, the filtering could not be the same as the filtering used for full-length reads. To assign V/J genes and CDR3, sequences were annotated against IMGT germline references using PyIR, a Python wrapper for IgBLAST v1.9. Reads with weak V/J assignments (E-value above 1e-6), missing CDR3, stop codons, out-of-frame junctions, or ambiguous translated residues were removed. V3J clonotypes were defined by identical inferred V gene, J gene, and CDR3 amino acid sequence. To compute the percentage overlap between repertoires, the number of shared unique clonotypes was divided by the size of the smaller repertoire. Repertoire richness was assessed with RTK rarefaction, the Chao1 estimator, and Recon v2.1 estimates of unobserved clonotypes. Generation probabilities were computed with OLGA for all TCRbeta clonotypes obtained by the gDNA method from a few donors. TCRdb re-hosts the immuneACCESS table, in-frame sequences only. Its copies lack some clones; in the studies checked, an unresolved V gene accounts for under half of them, and the cause for the rest is not known. V and J calls and clone size come straight from that table; D and trimming were deduced from the DNA. The sample profile shows around 700,000 clones; around 74% of them were found once. The biggest ten clones account for approximately 1.7% of the sample.

Study-wide conclusions, independent of this receptor: Rarefaction of sorted-subset datasets indicated incomplete sequencing despite the large sequencing depth. Only blood was sampled, and tissue TCR repertoires likely differ from those in blood. Because the study included only a small number of donors, the genetic and exposure-history diversity represented was limited. Pairwise subsampling led to the expectation that sequencing depth would affect the degree of clonotype sharing among donors. Larger estimated clonotype richness was generally found for naive subsets than for memory subsets. Higher generation probabilities were observed for clonotypes shared by all four sorted-subset donors than for non-shared clonotypes. Across several donors, approximately 4.9% of naive CD4, 3% to 4% of naive CD8, about 2.3% of memory CD4, and 0.4% to 0.45% of memory CD8 clonotypes were shared.

The donors were healthy, HIV-negative adults who had no recently reported acute infections or vaccinations. Every donor was a Caucasian adult living in Nashville, Tennessee, USA. CD4+ T cells were enriched by magnetic negative selection, after which naive cells were positively selected on CD45RA and the negative fraction was taken as the memory subset. After blood collection by leukapheresis, PBMCs were isolated using Ficoll-Histopaque density gradient centrifugation and then cryopreserved in the vapor phase of liquid nitrogen. Analytical flow cytometry was used to check the purity and quantity of every magnetically sorted T cell population. Genomic DNA was isolated from every sorted fraction and measured by UV absorbance on a Nanodrop 2000c.

The chain is made from TRBV27 and TRBJ2-3; the D segment is perhaps TRBD1 or TRBD2, each sharing 5 matched bases. This receptor was identified in a woman aged 25-40 years in good health. The sequenced material came from memory CD4+ T cells sorted from blood. The cell subset or site label, read with the paper, signifies: CD45RA-negative fraction. The CDR3 protein is CASSPWSRGADTQYF. The DNA sequence is as follows: TGTGCCAGCAGTCCTTGGTCGAGGGGTGCAGATACGCAGTATTTT.